This T cell receptor beta chain was captured by sequencing in a study of cytomegalovirus exposure and HLA in healthy donors. Study background: The 90 to 150 validation repertoires were produced on the same platform as the 670 or so repertoires of the first cohort. This was reported in a later analysis.

Libraries were prepared by immunoSEQ multiplex PCR; TCRdb keeps only in-frame clonotypes and omits some of them. This sample has some 170,000 clones, with just under 90% found just once. The CDR3 contains 15 residues. Trimming at V came to 2 bases and at J to 2 bases, leaving 1 base not matched to a gene. Germline assignment: CDR1 SGHVS and CDR2 FNYEAQ. Study-wide findings and caveats: Subsequent analysis showed first-cohort TCR clusters tending to co-occur in 120 or so validation repertoires.

Details on this clone: The antigen remains undetermined.

This receptor was identified in a woman aged 30 to 39 in good health and CMV-seronegative. What was sequenced was PBMCs. The chain combines TRBV7-6 with TRBJ2-3; 10 nucleotides agree with TRBD2. CDR3 sequence (DNA): TGTGCCAGCAGCTTAAGCGGGGGGGCCACAGATACGCAGTATTTT. Protein: CASSLSGGATDTQYF.